The 7 T cell receptor beta chains below come from one sample, sequenced in a study of cytomegalovirus exposure and HLA in healthy donors. 60 Vbeta and 13 Jbeta primers were used in PCR. Clones were read by immunoSEQ multiplex PCR, and TCRdb kept only the in-frame ones, dropping some. The sample yields about 160,000 clones, approximately 76% seen once. The material sequenced was PBMCs. These receptors all come from a man aged 55 to 69 in good health and CMV-seronegative.

The V and J genes are TRBV6-5 and TRBJ1-2; TRBD1 matches at 8 bases. This CDR3 comprises 13 residues. Losses at the gene ends were 5 bases for V and 8 bases for J; bases not matched to a gene: 7. CDR1 is MNHEY, CDR2 SVGAGI, per germline. The CDR3 DNA sequence: TGTGCCAGCAGTACGGACAGGGCGAGGGGCTACACCTTC. Amino acid sequence: CASSTDRARGYTF.

This clone is a singleton in its sample. The chain is built from TRBV5-6 and TRBJ1-6; D perhaps matches TRBD1 (5 bases). The CDR3 runs 14 residues. V lost 3 bases and J lost 7, with 11 bases in between. Germline-derived CDR1 and CDR2 are SGHDT and YYEEEE. The CDR3 sequence is CASSWGDRNSPLHF. As DNA, the CDR3 is TGTGCCAGCAGCTGGGGGGATAGGAATTCACCCCTCCACTTT.

This clone was detected only once. At one boundary the junction diverges from the germline segment, which might be a read error. This specimen includes other DNA sequences encoding the same CDR3. The chain carries TRBV5-6 and TRBJ1-1; D is uncertain. This CDR3 spans 12 amino acids. Germline CDR1 SGHDT, CDR2 YYEEEE. In DNA, the CDR3 is TGTGCCAGCAGCCCGGTCGGCGGTGAAGCTTTTTTT. Its translation is CASSPVGGEAFF.

This chain uses TRBV10-3 with TRBJ1-1; D remains ambiguous. The germline CDR1 and CDR2 sequences are ENHRY and SYGVKD. CDR3 length: 16 residues. V was trimmed by 8 bases and J by 4 bases, leaving 23 bases between them. CDR3 sequence (DNA): TGTGCCATCGCGTGGGCCCGACTCGAAGAGGGCACTGAAGCTTTCTTT. The encoded protein is CAIAWARLEEGTEAFF.

The rearrangement uses TRBV11-2 and TRBJ1-2, with TRBD1 matching over 10 bases. With 2 bases clipped from V and 8 bases from J, the junction kept 8 bases outside the gene matches. Germline V CDR1 and CDR2: SGHAT, FQNNGV. The CDR3 has 15 amino acids. CDR3 protein: CASSLTPDRGRGYTF. CDR3 coding DNA: TGTGCCAGCAGCTTAACTCCCGACAGGGGGCGCGGCTACACCTTC.

The chain employs TRBV12-5 and TRBJ1-3; D possibly corresponds to TRBD1 (6 bases). Trimming removed 7 bases from V and 2 bases from J, with 12 bases in between. From germline, CDR1 is LGHNT and CDR2 FRNRAP. The CDR3 is made up of 14 amino acids. The CDR3 here is CASAQQGPGNTIYF. As DNA, the CDR3 is TGTGCTAGTGCCCAACAGGGTCCTGGAAACACCATATATTTT.

Written as DNA, the CDR3 is TGTGCCAGCAGTGAGAGTAGCGGCTACGAGCAGTACTTC. This codes for CASSESSGYEQYF. The J gene is TRBJ2-7, the V gene TRBV2; D is possibly TRBD2 (6 bases). Germline lookup yields CDR1 SNHLY and CDR2 FYNNEI. Trimming took off 3 bases at V and 3 bases at J, with 9 bases between the two ends. CDR3 length equals 13 residues.